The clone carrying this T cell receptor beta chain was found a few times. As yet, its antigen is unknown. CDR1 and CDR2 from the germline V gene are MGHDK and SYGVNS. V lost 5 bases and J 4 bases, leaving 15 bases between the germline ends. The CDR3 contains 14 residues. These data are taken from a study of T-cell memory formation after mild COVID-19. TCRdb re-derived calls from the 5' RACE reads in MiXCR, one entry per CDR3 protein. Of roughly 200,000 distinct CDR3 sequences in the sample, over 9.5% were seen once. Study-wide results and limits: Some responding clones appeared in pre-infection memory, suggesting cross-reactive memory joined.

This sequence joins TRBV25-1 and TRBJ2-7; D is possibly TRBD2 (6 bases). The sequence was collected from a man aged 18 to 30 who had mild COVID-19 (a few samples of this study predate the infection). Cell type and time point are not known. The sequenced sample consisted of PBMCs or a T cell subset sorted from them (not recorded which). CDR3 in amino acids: CASSPRDRGYEQYF. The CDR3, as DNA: TGTGCCAGCAGTCCACGAGACCGGGGGTACGAGCAGTACTTC.